This T cell receptor beta chain is drawn from a study of blood T cell repertoires in COVID-19. Seattle enrolled patients during active infection and tracked them longitudinally. This table comes from immunoSEQ multiplex PCR, and its TCRdb copy is limited to in-frame clones, with some not included. The sample has around 140,000 clones; roughly 89% are singletons. Trimming cost V 5 bases and J 8 bases; bases outside gene matches: 10. This CDR3 is 15 amino acids long. The germline gives CDR1 SGHTA, CDR2 FQGNSA. This receptor was obtained from a man between 60 and 75 years old with COVID-19, enrolled during active disease. The genes are TRBV7-2 and TRBJ2-1; 9 nucleotides match TRBD1. The specimen sequenced was peripheral blood. The CDR3 protein is CASSRRTGALDEQFF. The CDR3 DNA reads as TGTGCCAGCAGCAGAAGGACAGGGGCGTTGGATGAGCAGTTCTTC.